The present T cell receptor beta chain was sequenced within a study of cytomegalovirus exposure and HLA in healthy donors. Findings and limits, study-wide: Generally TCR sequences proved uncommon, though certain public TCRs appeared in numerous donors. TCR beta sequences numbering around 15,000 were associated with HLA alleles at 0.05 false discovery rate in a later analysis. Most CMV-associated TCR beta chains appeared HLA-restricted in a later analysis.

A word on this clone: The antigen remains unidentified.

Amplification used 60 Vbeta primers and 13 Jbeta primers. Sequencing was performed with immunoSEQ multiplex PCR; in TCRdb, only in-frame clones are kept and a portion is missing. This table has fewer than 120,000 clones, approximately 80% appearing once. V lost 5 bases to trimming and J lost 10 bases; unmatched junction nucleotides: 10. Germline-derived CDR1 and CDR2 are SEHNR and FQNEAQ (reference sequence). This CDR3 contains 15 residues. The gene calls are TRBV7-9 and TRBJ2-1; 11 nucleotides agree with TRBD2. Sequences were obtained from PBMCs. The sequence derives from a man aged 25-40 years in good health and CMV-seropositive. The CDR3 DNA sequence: TGTGCCAGCAGCCTGCGGACTAGCGGGTCCCGGGAGCAGTTCTTC. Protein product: CASSLRTSGSREQFF.